This TCR beta chain was observed in a study of blood T cell repertoires in COVID-19. Study in general: Spain, Italy and the United States supplied samples that represented acute and convalescent COVID-19. From T cells, B-cell-depleted T cells, or PBMCs came the material, which was cDNA or gDNA.

The table came from immunoSEQ multiplex PCR; TCRdb's copy has only in-frame clones and leaves some out. The sample contains 200,000 to 250,000 clones, 88% of which appear only once. Residents of approximately 25 US areas, aged roughly 18 to 89 years, made up the participants. Cohort allocation depended upon clinical history that participants reported. The CDR3 length is 16 residues. Germline lookup yields CDR1 SNHLY and CDR2 FYNNEI. V dropped 6 bases and J dropped 6; count of bases not matched to a gene: 13. Sequenced sample: PBMCs or T cells enriched from blood (not recorded which). This clonotype was sampled from a woman aged 45-60 years with acute COVID-19. The V gene is TRBV2, the J gene TRBJ2-2; 7 bases match TRBD1. CDR3 amino acids: CASRARTGVKAGELFF. As DNA, the CDR3 is TGTGCCAGCAGGGCTAGAACAGGGGTCAAGGCCGGGGAGCTGTTTTTT.